The rows below give T cell receptor beta chains drawn from one sample of a study of identical twins. In TCRdb, the 5' RACE reads were re-called with MiXCR into one record per CDR3 protein. The sample gives some 710,000 distinct CDR3 sequences, 5.5% to 7.5% of which show up once; roughly 1.8% is in the top ten. Sequencing was performed on naive T cells sorted from blood. All receptors come from a man between 18 and 35 years old in good health. The CDR3 runs from the conserved cysteine through the conserved F or W. A D gene is named only where the DNA matches it firmly. Not all rows give a size; the values are once, few, many and, for expanded clones, a class.

D: -; size: -; V: TRBV7-9; J: TRBJ2-1; CDR3: CASSLGRDLYNEQFF; DNA: TGTGCCAGCAGCTTAGGGCGGGACCTCTACAATGAGCAGTTCTTC
D: -; size: many; V: TRBV29-1; J: TRBJ2-7; CDR3: CNRDRPDSYEQYF; DNA: TGCAACAGAGACCGACCGGACAGTTACGAGCAGTACTTC
D: -; size: many; V: TRBV5-6; J: TRBJ2-1; CDR3: CASGSRLGYINEQFF; DNA: TGTGCCAGCGGATCGAGGCTTGGCTATATCAATGAGCAGTTCTTC
D: -; size: few; V: TRBV12-3/TRBV12-4; J: TRBJ2-2; CDR3: CASSGENTGELFF; DNA: TGTGCCAGCAGCGGCGAGAACACCGGGGAGCTGTTTTTT
D: -; size: few; V: TRBV27; J: TRBJ2-7; CDR3: CASSSSGLREQYF; DNA: TGTGCCAGCAGTTCCAGCGGACTCCGCGAGCAGTACTTC
D: -; size: few; V: TRBV20-1; J: TRBJ2-7; CDR3: CSAVGQSYEQYF; DNA: TGCAGTGCTGTAGGACAGTCCTACGAGCAGTACTTC
D: -; size: many; V: TRBV12-3/TRBV12-4; J: TRBJ1-5; CDR3: CASSYDVYSNQPQHF; DNA: TGTGCCAGCAGTTATGACGTCTATAGCAATCAGCCCCAGCATTTT
D: TRBD2; size: many; V: TRBV27; J: TRBJ2-5; CDR3: CASSLTSGVQETQYF; DNA: TGTGCCAGCAGTTTGACTAGCGGAGTACAAGAGACCCAGTACTTC
D: -; size: few; V: TRBV11-2; J: TRBJ2-2; CDR3: CASSLGPPGTTNTGELFF; DNA: TGTGCCAGCAGCCTAGGCCCCCCCGGGACAACGAACACCGGGGAGCTGTTTTTT
D: -; size: few; V: TRBV9; J: TRBJ2-7; CDR3: CASSVGNRSYEQYF; DNA: TGTGCCAGCAGCGTAGGCAACAGATCCTACGAGCAGTACTTC
D: -; size: many; V: TRBV12-3/TRBV12-4; J: TRBJ2-7; CDR3: CASTLDGYEQYF; DNA: TGTGCCAGCACCTTAGACGGTTACGAGCAGTACTTC
D: TRBD1; size: many; V: TRBV12-3/TRBV12-4; J: TRBJ2-7; CDR3: CASSWTGGSYEQYF; DNA: TGTGCCAGCAGTTGGACAGGGGGCTCCTACGAGCAGTACTTC
D: -; size: many; V: TRBV5-1; J: TRBJ1-3; CDR3: CASSLDPGEFAGNTIYF; DNA: TGCGCCAGCAGCTTGGATCCAGGGGAGTTTGCTGGAAACACCATATATTTT
D: -; size: few; V: TRBV6-5; J: TRBJ2-5; CDR3: CASGALRKTQYF; DNA: TGTGCCAGCGGGGCTCTTAGGAAGACCCAGTACTTC
D: TRBD1; size: -; V: TRBV12-3/TRBV12-4; J: TRBJ2-2; CDR3: CASARTGGPGELFF; DNA: TGTGCCAGCGCCAGGACAGGGGGTCCCGGGGAGCTGTTTTTT
D: -; size: many; V: TRBV3-1; J: TRBJ2-7; CDR3: CASSQGIWTYEQYF; DNA: TGTGCCAGCAGCCAAGGAATTTGGACCTACGAGCAGTACTTC
D: TRBD1; size: -; V: TRBV28; J: TRBJ2-5; CDR3: CASSSRTGGETRIQETQYF; DNA: TGTGCCAGCAGTTCCCGGACAGGGGGCGAAACAAGAATACAAGAGACCCAGTACTTC
D: -; size: -; V: TRBV19; J: TRBJ1-5; CDR3: CASSIGRARGVSSNQPQHF; DNA: TGTGCCAGTAGTATCGGAAGGGCCAGGGGCGTTTCTAGCAATCAGCCCCAGCATTTT
D: -; size: -; V: TRBV20-1; J: TRBJ2-1; CDR3: CSAPVGGLGSEQFF; DNA: TGCAGTGCTCCAGTCGGGGGCCTGGGGAGTGAGCAGTTCTTC
D: -; size: many; V: TRBV5-1; J: TRBJ1-2; CDR3: CASSLAPGRSDTF; DNA: TGCGCCAGCAGCTTGGCCCCCGGGCGATCTGACACCTTC
D: TRBD1; size: many; V: TRBV12-3/TRBV12-4; J: TRBJ2-7; CDR3: CASSFETGGYEQYF; DNA: TGTGCCAGCAGTTTCGAGACAGGGGGGTACGAGCAGTACTTC
D: -; size: many; V: TRBV7-2; J: TRBJ2-5; CDR3: CASSSLGAEEETQYF; DNA: TGTGCCAGCAGCTCCCTCGGGGCAGAGGAAGAGACCCAGTACTTC
D: -; size: -; V: TRBV15; J: TRBJ2-7; CDR3: CATSRDRAGSYEQYF; DNA: TGTGCCACCAGCAGAGACAGGGCCGGCTCCTACGAGCAGTACTTC
D: -; size: few; V: TRBV6-1; J: TRBJ2-2; CDR3: CASSRRDRSDTGELFF; DNA: TGTGCCAGCAGTCGCCGGGACCGGAGTGACACCGGGGAGCTGTTTTTT
D: TRBD1; size: -; V: TRBV20-1; J: TRBJ1-1; CDR3: CSARDPGQGAEAFF; DNA: TGCAGTGCTAGAGATCCCGGACAGGGGGCTGAAGCTTTCTTT
D: -; size: once; V: TRBV29-1; J: TRBJ2-3; CDR3: CSFAQVADTQYF; DNA: TGCAGCTTTGCACAGGTTGCAGATACGCAGTATTTT
D: -; size: many; V: TRBV29-1; J: TRBJ1-5; CDR3: CSVNSGGTGQPQHF; DNA: TGCAGCGTTAATTCGGGGGGCACTGGTCAGCCCCAGCATTTT
D: TRBD2; size: many; V: TRBV20-1; J: TRBJ2-1; CDR3: CSARDGLAGLREQFF; DNA: TGCAGTGCTAGAGACGGACTAGCGGGACTGCGTGAGCAGTTCTTC
D: -; size: -; V: TRBV5-5; J: TRBJ2-2; CDR3: CASSLIGNTNTGELFF; DNA: TGTGCCAGCAGCTTAATAGGGAACACGAACACCGGGGAGCTGTTTTTT
D: TRBD2; size: many; V: TRBV27; J: TRBJ2-3; CDR3: CASSLLAGAFRVPDTQYF; DNA: TGTGCCAGCAGTTTGTTAGCGGGAGCTTTCCGAGTCCCAGATACGCAGTATTTT
D: TRBD1; size: -; V: TRBV6-1; J: TRBJ2-1; CDR3: CASSSPPTGRSYNEQFF; DNA: TGTGCCAGCAGCTCACCCCCGACAGGGCGCTCCTACAATGAGCAGTTCTTC
D: -; size: many; V: TRBV29-1; J: TRBJ2-4; CDR3: CSASVENIQYF; DNA: TGCAGCGCCTCGGTGGAAAACATTCAGTACTTC
D: -; size: few; V: TRBV5-6; J: TRBJ2-2; CDR3: CASSLSGAGNGELFF; DNA: TGTGCCAGCAGCCTAAGTGGGGCTGGGAACGGGGAGCTGTTTTTT
D: -; size: -; V: TRBV12-3/TRBV12-4; J: TRBJ2-7; CDR3: CASSSPREREYEQYF; DNA: TGTGCCAGCAGTTCCCCCCGGGAGAGGGAGTACGAGCAGTACTTC
D: TRBD2; size: many; V: TRBV4-2; J: TRBJ2-2; CDR3: CASSPPSGRASRELFF; DNA: TGTGCCAGCAGCCCTCCTAGCGGGAGGGCCAGCCGGGAGCTGTTTTTT
D: -; size: -; V: TRBV7-9; J: TRBJ2-5; CDR3: CASNPTHQETQYF; DNA: TGTGCCAGCAACCCGACACACCAAGAGACCCAGTACTTC